The clone carrying this T cell receptor beta chain has a count of ten or more. The SP2 primer and nested alpha and beta constant region primers amplified ligated cDNA in four rounds. TCRdb redid the calling of the UMI-ligation and nested PCR reads with MiXCR, one entry per CDR3 protein. Counted here are 25,000 to 30,000 distinct CDR3 sequences, 5% to 5.5% occurring once; the ten biggest clones make up around 7%. These data originate in a study of naive and memory T cell subsets. TCR cDNA received a 3' ligated oligonucleotide that carried a UMI. RNA was extracted from 2.5 ml of whole blood of healthy adults. This CDR3 comprises 14 residues. The V and J ends lost 6 bases and 6 bases, in that order; junction bases with no gene match: 8. Germline V gene sequence: CDR1 SGHVS, CDR2 FQNEAQ.

This clonotype was sampled from an adult in good health. The chain recombines TRBV7-8 with TRBJ2-7, with TRBD2 identical over 10 bases. Sequencing was done on a sample of blood. In nucleotides, the CDR3 is TGTGCCAGCAGTGGACTAGCGGTTGTTTCCGAGCAGTACTTC. Translating gives CASSGLAVVSEQYF.